The rows below give T cell receptor beta chains drawn from one sample of a study of T cells after yellow fever vaccination. TCRdb independently ran MiXCR on the 5' RACE reads; one entry per CDR3 protein. The sample carries hundreds of thousands of distinct CDR3 sequences, about 6% recorded once. Here the sequenced sample was PBMCs, taken 5 days after the yellow fever booster vaccination. The receptors were gathered from a man younger than 40 who received the YFV17D yellow fever vaccine. Each CDR3 is given with its conserved first and last residue. The order of the fields is V gene, J gene, D gene, clone size, CDR3 protein, CDR3 DNA. D genes are given only for firm matches. For some rows the clone size is stated as once, few or many, or as a class when expanded; others skip it.

TRBV6-5,TRBJ2-1,TRBD2,few,CASSYYKTSGINEQFF,TGTGCCAGCAGTTACTATAAAACTAGCGGGATAAATGAGCAGTTCTTC
TRBV30,TRBJ1-2,-,few,CAWIRTDFSINYGYTF,TGTGCCTGGATAAGGACGGACTTCTCAATCAACTATGGCTACACCTTC
TRBV20-1,TRBJ2-7,TRBD2,few,CSARGSGRSLYEQYF,TGCAGTGCTAGGGGTAGCGGGAGAAGCCTTTACGAGCAGTACTTC
TRBV11-1,TRBJ2-2,-,-,CASSQPRARTGELFF,TGTGCCAGCAGCCAACCCAGGGCGCGGACCGGGGAGCTGTTTTTT
TRBV21-1,TRBJ1-5,-,-,CARPVHLSSYKPQHF,TGTGCCAGACCCGTTCACCTTTCCAGCTATAAGCCCCAGCATTTT
TRBV7-2,TRBJ1-1,-,-,CASSLARATMNTEAFF,TGTGCCAGCAGCTTAGCCAGGGCAACGATGAACACTGAAGCTTTCTTT
TRBV5-5,TRBJ2-5,-,few,CASTVVGETQYF,TGTGCCAGTACGGTGGTGGGTGAGACCCAGTACTTC
TRBV11-2,TRBJ2-3,TRBD2,few,CASSLEVLAGAVDTQYF,TGTGCCAGCAGCTTAGAGGTCCTAGCGGGAGCGGTAGATACGCAGTATTTT
TRBV27,TRBJ2-1,TRBD2,many,CASTQTSGSLSSYNEQFF,TGTGCCAGCACTCAGACTAGCGGGAGCCTTAGCTCCTACAATGAGCAGTTCTTC
TRBV7-6,TRBJ2-2,TRBD2,-,CASQGLAGSRTGELFF,TGTGCCAGCCAAGGACTAGCGGGAAGTAGGACCGGGGAGCTGTTTTTT
TRBV6-1,TRBJ2-6,-,-,CASSESFSGANVLTF,TGTGCCAGCAGCGAGAGCTTCTCTGGGGCCAACGTCCTGACTTTC
TRBV7-3,TRBJ2-3,TRBD2,few,CASSAGGAGRGTDTQYF,TGTGCCAGCAGCGCGGGGGGGGCAGGACGGGGCACAGATACGCAGTATTTT
TRBV20-1,TRBJ2-5,-,few,CSAPAGGQETQYF,TGCAGTGCTCCTGCCGGGGGACAAGAGACCCAGTACTTC
TRBV18,TRBJ2-2,-,few,CASSPRADTGELFF,TGTGCCAGCTCACCAAGGGCGGACACCGGGGAGCTGTTTTTT
TRBV20-1,TRBJ2-1,-,-,CSARVDRSYNEQFF,TGCAGTGCTAGAGTTGACAGGAGCTACAATGAGCAGTTCTTC
TRBV12-3/TRBV12-4,TRBJ2-3,TRBD1,many,CASSGSGGKDTQYF,TGTGCCAGCAGTGGGTCAGGGGGCAAAGATACGCAGTATTTT
TRBV20-1,TRBJ2-3,TRBD2,-,CSLPTSGAGTDTQYF,TGCAGCCTCCCCACCAGCGGGGCAGGTACAGATACGCAGTATTTT
TRBV5-4,TRBJ2-1,-,many,CASSLAGGREFF,TGTGCCAGCAGCTTGGCCGGGGGGCGGGAGTTCTTC
TRBV11-2,TRBJ2-2,TRBD1,few,CASASGTENTGELFF,TGTGCCAGCGCCTCGGGGACAGAGAACACCGGGGAGCTGTTTTTT
TRBV9,TRBJ2-7,TRBD2,many,CASSASSGSYEQYF,TGTGCCAGCAGCGCGTCTAGCGGGAGCTACGAGCAGTACTTC
TRBV5-1,TRBJ2-1,TRBD2,many,CASRRLGTSGNEQFF,TGCGCCAGCAGACGACTCGGGACTAGCGGGAATGAGCAGTTCTTC
TRBV27,TRBJ2-7,TRBD1,-,CASRGTGVGEQYF,TGTGCCAGCAGGGGGACAGGGGTGGGCGAGCAGTACTTC
TRBV7-7,TRBJ2-1,-,many,CASSLLEGTTLNEQFF,TGTGCCAGCAGCTTATTGGAGGGAACGACTCTTAATGAGCAGTTCTTC
TRBV10-3,TRBJ2-1,-,-,CAISAQGERSYNEQFF,TGTGCCATCAGCGCTCAGGGCGAGAGGTCCTACAATGAGCAGTTCTTC
TRBV10-3,TRBJ2-2,-,few,CAITGQLTGELFF,TGTGCCATCACTGGGCAGTTGACCGGGGAGCTGTTTTTT
TRBV3-1,TRBJ2-1,TRBD2,few,CASSPTGGRFYNEQFF,TGTGCCAGCAGCCCTACAGGCGGGAGATTCTACAATGAGCAGTTCTTC
TRBV28,TRBJ1-5,TRBD1,few,CASSAGTGTYQPQHF,TGTGCCAGCAGTGCTGGGACAGGGACTTATCAGCCCCAGCATTTT
TRBV20-1,TRBJ2-3,-,many,CSARDSPDTQYF,TGCAGTGCTAGAGATAGCCCAGATACGCAGTATTTT
TRBV7-9,TRBJ2-3,TRBD2,many,CASSFRAGTTDTQYF,TGTGCCAGCAGCTTCCGAGCGGGAACCACAGATACGCAGTATTTT
TRBV6-1,TRBJ2-7,-,many,CASNPRAYSYEQYF,TGTGCCAGCAACCCCAGGGCCTACTCCTACGAGCAGTACTTC
TRBV5-1,TRBJ2-7,TRBD2,many,CASKPSGNSYEQYF,TGCGCCAGCAAGCCTAGCGGTAATTCCTACGAGCAGTACTTC
TRBV13,TRBJ2-7,-,-,CASSLFSVREQYF,TGTGCCAGCAGCTTGTTCAGCGTTCGCGAGCAGTACTTC
TRBV20-1,TRBJ2-5,-,few,CSAMSLSQETQYF,TGCAGTGCTATGTCTCTTAGCCAAGAGACCCAGTACTTC
TRBV3-1,TRBJ2-6,-,-,CASSQARASGANVLTF,TGTGCCAGCAGCCAAGCGCGGGCATCTGGGGCCAACGTCCTGACTTTC
TRBV20-1,TRBJ2-5,TRBD1,-,CSARGIGQGMKETQYF,TGCAGTGCTAGAGGTATTGGACAGGGGATGAAAGAGACCCAGTACTTC
TRBV12-3/TRBV12-4,TRBJ2-2,-,-,CASSWGEFTHTGELFF,TGTGCCAGCAGTTGGGGCGAGTTCACTCACACCGGGGAGCTGTTTTTT
TRBV3-1,TRBJ2-2,TRBD1,many,CASSQGQVTAGELFF,TGTGCCAGCAGCCAGGGACAGGTCACCGCGGGGGAGCTGTTTTTT
TRBV11-1,TRBJ2-1,TRBD2,-,CASSLFLVSGRETYNEQFF,TGTGCCAGCAGCTTATTTTTAGTTAGCGGGAGGGAGACCTACAATGAGCAGTTCTTC
TRBV7-9,TRBJ2-5,-,-,CASSLTPGTQYF,TGTGCCAGCAGCTTAACCCCCGGGACCCAGTACTTC
TRBV3-1,TRBJ1-1,-,-,CASSQGVTGSTEAFF,TGTGCCAGCAGCCAAGGGGTAACTGGGAGTACTGAAGCTTTCTTT
TRBV30,TRBJ1-1,-,many,CAWNRNTEAFF,TGTGCCTGGAACCGGAACACTGAAGCTTTCTTT
TRBV7-2,TRBJ2-3,TRBD2,-,CASSLSGATSGVDTQYF,TGTGCCAGCAGCTTAAGTGGTGCGACTAGCGGGGTGGATACGCAGTATTTT
TRBV20-1,TRBJ1-5,TRBD1,few,CSARQLRDRDQPQHF,TGCAGTGCTAGACAACTCCGGGACAGGGATCAGCCCCAGCATTTT
TRBV2,TRBJ1-5,-,many,CASNVQGLGNQPQHF,TGTGCCAGCAACGTGCAGGGGCTGGGCAATCAGCCCCAGCATTTT
TRBV3-1,TRBJ1-2,-,many,CASSEFGVLGQGYTF,TGTGCCAGCAGCGAGTTCGGGGTGCTAGGGCAGGGCTACACCTTC